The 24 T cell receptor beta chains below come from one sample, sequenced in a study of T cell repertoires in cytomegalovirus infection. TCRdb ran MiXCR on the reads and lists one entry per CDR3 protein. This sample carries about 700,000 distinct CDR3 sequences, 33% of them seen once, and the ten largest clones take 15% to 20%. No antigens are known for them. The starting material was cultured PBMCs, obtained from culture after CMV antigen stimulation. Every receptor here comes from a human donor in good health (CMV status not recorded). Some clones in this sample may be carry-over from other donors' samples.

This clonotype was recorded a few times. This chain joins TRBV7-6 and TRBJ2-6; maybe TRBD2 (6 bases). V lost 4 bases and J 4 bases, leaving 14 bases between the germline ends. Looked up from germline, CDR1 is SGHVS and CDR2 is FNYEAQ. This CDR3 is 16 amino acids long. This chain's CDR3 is CASSSFREAGANVLTF. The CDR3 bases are TGTGCCAGCAGCTCGTTCAGGGAGGCCGGGGCCAACGTCCTGACTTTC.

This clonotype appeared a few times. CDR3 in DNA: TGTGCCGCAAGCGGGCCTAGCACAGATACGCAGTATTTT. This sequence encodes CAASGPSTDTQYF. V gene TRBV10-3 combines with J gene TRBJ2-3; weak D call: TRBD2 (6 bases). V lost 11 bases and J 0 bases, leaving 12 bases between the germline ends. This CDR3 contains 13 residues. Germline CDR1 and CDR2: ENHRY and SYGVKD.

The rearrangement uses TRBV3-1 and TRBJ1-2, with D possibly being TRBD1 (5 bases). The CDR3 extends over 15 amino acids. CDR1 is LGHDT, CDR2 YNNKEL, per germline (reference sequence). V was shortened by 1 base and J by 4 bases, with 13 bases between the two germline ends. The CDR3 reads CASSQGTIRSYGYTF. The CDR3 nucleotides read TGTGCCAGCAGCCAAGGGACAATCAGGTCCTATGGCTACACCTTC.

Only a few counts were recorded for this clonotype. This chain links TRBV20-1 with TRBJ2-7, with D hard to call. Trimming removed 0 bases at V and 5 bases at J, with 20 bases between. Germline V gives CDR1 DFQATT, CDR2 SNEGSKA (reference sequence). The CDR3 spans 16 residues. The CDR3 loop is CSARDSFGPKPHEQYF. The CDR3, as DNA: TGCAGTGCTAGAGATAGTTTTGGTCCCAAACCCCACGAGCAGTACTTC.

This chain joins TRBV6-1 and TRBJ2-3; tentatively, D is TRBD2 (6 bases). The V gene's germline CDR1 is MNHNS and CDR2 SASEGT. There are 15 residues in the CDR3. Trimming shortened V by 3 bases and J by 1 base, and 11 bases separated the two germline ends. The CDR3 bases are TGTGCCAGCAGTGATGGCGGGAAGGGCACAGATACGCAGTATTTT. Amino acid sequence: CASSDGGKGTDTQYF.

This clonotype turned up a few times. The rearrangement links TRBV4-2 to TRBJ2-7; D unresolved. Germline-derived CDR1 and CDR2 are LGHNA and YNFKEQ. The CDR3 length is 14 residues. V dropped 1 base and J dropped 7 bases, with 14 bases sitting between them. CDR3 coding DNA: TGTGCCAGCAGCCAAGTGGCCCCGCTTGGGGAGCAGTACTTC. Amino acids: CASSQVAPLGEQYF.

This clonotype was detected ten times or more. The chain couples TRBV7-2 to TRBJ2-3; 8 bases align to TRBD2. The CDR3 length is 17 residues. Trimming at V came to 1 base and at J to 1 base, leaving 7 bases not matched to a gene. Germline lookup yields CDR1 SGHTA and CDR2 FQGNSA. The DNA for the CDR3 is TGTGCCAGCAGCTTAGTTGGCGGGAGGCCGGGCACAGATACGCAGTATTTT. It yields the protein CASSLVGGRPGTDTQYF.

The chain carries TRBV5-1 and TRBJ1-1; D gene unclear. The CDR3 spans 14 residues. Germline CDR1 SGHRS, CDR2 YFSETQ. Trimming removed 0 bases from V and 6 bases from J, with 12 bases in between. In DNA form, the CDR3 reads TGCGCCAGCAGCTTGGGTGCGGGGAGCGCTGAAGCTTTCTTT. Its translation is CASSLGAGSAEAFF.

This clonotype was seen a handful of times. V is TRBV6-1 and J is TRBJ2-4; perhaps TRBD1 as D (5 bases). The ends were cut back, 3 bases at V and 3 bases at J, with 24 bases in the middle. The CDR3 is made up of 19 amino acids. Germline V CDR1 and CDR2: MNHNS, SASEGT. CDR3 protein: CASSDYNWAGNGDKNIQYF. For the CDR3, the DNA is TGTGCCAGCAGTGACTACAACTGGGCAGGGAACGGAGACAAAAACATTCAGTACTTC.

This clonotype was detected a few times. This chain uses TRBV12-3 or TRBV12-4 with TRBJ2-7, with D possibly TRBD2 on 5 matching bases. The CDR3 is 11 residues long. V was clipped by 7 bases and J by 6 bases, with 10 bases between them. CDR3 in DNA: TGTGCCAGCACAAGCGGTGGCGAGCAGTACTTC. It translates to CASTSGGEQYF.

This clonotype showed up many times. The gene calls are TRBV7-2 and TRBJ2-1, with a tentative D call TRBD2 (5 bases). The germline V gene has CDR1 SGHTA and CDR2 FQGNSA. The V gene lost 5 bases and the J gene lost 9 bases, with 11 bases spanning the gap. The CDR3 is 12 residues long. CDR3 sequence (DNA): TGTGCCAGCAGCCTACTAGTTTCTGAGCAGTTCTTC. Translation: CASSLLVSEQFF.

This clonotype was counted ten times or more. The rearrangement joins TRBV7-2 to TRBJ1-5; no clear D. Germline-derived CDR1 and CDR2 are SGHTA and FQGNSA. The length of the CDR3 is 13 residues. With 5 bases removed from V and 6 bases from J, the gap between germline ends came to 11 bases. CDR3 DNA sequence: TGTGCCAGCAGCCTCGAATGGGTTCAGCCCCAGCATTTT. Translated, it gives CASSLEWVQPQHF. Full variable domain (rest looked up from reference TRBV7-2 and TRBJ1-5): GAGVSQSPSNKVTEKGKDVELRCDPISGHTALYWYRQSLGQGLEFLIYFQGNSAPDKSGLPSDRFSAERTGGSVSTLTIQRTQQEDSAVYLCASSLEWVQPQHFGDGTRLSIL.

The DNA of the CDR3 is TGCGCCAGCAGCCAAGATGCGGCTAGCGGGGAATACAATGAGCAGTTCTTC. Protein sequence: CASSQDAASGEYNEQFF. The V gene is TRBV4-1, the J gene TRBJ2-1, with 9 bases identical to TRBD2. The CDR3 sequence is 17 residues long. The J segment lost 4 bases and the V segment lost 0 bases, leaving 7 bases of the junction unmatched. The germline V gene encodes CDR1 MGHRA and CDR2 YSYEKL.

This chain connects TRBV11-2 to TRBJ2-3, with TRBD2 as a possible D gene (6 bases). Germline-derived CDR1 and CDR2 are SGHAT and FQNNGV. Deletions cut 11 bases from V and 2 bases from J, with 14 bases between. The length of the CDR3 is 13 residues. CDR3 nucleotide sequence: TGTGCCTGTCGGGGGTTGGACACAGATACGCAGTATTTT. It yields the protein CACRGLDTDTQYF.

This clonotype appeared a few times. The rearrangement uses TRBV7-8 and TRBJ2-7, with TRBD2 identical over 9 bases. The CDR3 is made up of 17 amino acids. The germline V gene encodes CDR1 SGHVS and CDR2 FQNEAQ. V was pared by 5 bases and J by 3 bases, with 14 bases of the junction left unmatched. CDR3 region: CASSPRRLAGRSYEQYF. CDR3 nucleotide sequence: TGTGCCAGCAGCCCCAGGAGGCTAGCGGGAAGGAGCTACGAGCAGTACTTC.

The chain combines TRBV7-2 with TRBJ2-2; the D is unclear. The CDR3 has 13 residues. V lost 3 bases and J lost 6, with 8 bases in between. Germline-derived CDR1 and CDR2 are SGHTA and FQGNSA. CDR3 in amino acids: CASSFGWAGELFF. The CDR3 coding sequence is TGTGCCAGCAGCTTCGGGTGGGCCGGGGAGCTGTTTTTT.

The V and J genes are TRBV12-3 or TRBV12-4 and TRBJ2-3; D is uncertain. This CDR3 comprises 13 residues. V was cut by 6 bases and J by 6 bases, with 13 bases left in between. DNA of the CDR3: TGTGCCAGCAGAATTGTGGGTGGGGATACGCAGTATTTT. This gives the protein CASRIVGGDTQYF.

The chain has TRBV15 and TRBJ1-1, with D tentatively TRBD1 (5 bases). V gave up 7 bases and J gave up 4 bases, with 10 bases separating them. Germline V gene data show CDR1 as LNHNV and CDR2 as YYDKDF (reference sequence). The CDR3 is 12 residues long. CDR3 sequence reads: CATTNQGTEAFF. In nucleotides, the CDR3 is TGTGCCACCACAAACCAGGGCACTGAAGCTTTCTTT. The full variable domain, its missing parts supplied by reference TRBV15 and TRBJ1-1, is DAMVIQNPRYQVTQFGKPVTLSCSQTLNHNVMYWYQQKSSQAPKLLFHYYDKDFNNEADTPDNFQSRRPNTSFCFLDIRSPGLGDTAMYLCATTNQGTEAFFGQGTRLTVV.

The CDR3 loop is CASSVGGSLTDTQYF. In DNA, the CDR3 is TGTGCCAGCAGCGTAGGTGGGTCGCTCACAGATACGCAGTATTTT. This chain joins TRBV9 and TRBJ2-3; D gene unclear. Per the germline V gene, CDR1 is SGDLS and CDR2 is YYNGEE. The CDR3 runs 15 residues. Trimming took 0 bases from V and 2 from J, leaving 10 bases between them.

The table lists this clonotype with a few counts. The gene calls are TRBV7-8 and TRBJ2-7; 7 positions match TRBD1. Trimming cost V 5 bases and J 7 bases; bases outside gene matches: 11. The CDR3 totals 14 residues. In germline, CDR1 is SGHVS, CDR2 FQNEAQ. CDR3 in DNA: TGTGCCAGCAGCCCCCTTACAGGGGTGGAGGAGCAGTACTTC. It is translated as CASSPLTGVEEQYF.

CDR3 in DNA: TGTGCCAGTAGTATTTACGCGGGAGGATCAGATACGCAGTATTTT. Its translation: CASSIYAGGSDTQYF. The rearrangement joins TRBV19 to TRBJ2-3, with 8 bases fitting TRBD2. CDR1 is LNHDA and CDR2 is SQIVND in the germline V gene (reference sequence). The V gene end was trimmed by 3 bases and the J gene end by 4 bases; junction bases not matched to a gene: 6. The CDR3 totals 15 residues. The whole variable domain, filled in from reference TRBV19 and TRBJ2-3, reads DGGITQSPKYLFRKEGQNVTLSCEQNLNHDAMYWYRQDPGQGLRLIYYSQIVNDFQKGDIAEGYSVSREKKESFPLTVTSAQKNPTAFYLCASSIYAGGSDTQYFGPGTRLTVL.

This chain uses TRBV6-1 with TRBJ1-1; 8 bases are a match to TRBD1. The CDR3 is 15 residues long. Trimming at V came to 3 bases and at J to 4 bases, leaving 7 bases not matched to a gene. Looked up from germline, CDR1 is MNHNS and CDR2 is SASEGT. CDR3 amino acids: CASSDQGAGGTEAFF. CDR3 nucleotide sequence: TGTGCCAGCAGTGATCAGGGGGCGGGCGGCACTGAAGCTTTCTTT.

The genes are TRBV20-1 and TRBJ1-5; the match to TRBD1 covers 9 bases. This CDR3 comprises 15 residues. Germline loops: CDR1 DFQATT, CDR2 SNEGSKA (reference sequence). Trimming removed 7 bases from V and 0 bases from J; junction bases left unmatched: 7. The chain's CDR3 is CSVWTGDYSNQPQHF. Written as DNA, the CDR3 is TGCAGTGTTTGGACAGGGGATTATAGCAATCAGCCCCAGCATTTT.

The CDR3 here is CASSLAKLTGRMNTEAFF. In DNA, the CDR3 is TGTGCCAGCAGCTTAGCGAAGTTGACAGGGAGAATGAACACTGAAGCTTTCTTT. The chain links TRBV7-4 to TRBJ1-1; the match to TRBD1 covers 7 bases. This CDR3 contains 18 residues. CDR1 SGHVT and CDR2 SQSDAQ come from the germline V gene. The V and J ends lost 0 bases and 0 bases, in that order; junction bases with no gene match: 10.